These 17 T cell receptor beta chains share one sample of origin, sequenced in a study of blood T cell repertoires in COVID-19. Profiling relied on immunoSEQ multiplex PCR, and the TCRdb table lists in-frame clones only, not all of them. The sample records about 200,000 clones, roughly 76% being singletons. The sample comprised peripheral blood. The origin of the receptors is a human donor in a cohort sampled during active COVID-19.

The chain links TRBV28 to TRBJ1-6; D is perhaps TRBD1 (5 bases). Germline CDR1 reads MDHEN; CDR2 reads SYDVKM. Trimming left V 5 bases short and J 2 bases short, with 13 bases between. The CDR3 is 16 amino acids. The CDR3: CASSPTGGTYNSPLHF. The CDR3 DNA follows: TGTGCCAGCAGTCCAACGGGGGGGACCTATAATTCACCCCTCCACTTT.

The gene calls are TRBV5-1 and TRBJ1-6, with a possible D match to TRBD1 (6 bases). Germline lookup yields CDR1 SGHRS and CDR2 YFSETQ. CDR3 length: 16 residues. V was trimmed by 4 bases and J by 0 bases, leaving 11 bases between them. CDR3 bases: TGCGCCAGCAGCGATCGGGACACCTCCTATAATTCACCCCTCCACTTT. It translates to CASSDRDTSYNSPLHF.

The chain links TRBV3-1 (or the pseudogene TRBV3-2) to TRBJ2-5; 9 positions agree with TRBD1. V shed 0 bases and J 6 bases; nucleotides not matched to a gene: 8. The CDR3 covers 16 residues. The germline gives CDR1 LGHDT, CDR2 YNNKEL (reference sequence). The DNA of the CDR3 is TGTGCCAGCAGCCAAGAAGTCGTGACAGGGGGAAAGACCCAGTACTTC. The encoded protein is CASSQEVVTGGKTQYF.

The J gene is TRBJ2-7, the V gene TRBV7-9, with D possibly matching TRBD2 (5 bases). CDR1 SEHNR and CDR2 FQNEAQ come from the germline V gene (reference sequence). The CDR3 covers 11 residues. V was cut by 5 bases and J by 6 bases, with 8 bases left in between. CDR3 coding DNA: TGTGCCAGCAGCCCGGACTTCGAGCAGTACTTC. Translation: CASSPDFEQYF.

CDR3: CASSTARGRGLSYEQYF. The CDR3 nucleotides are TGTGCCAGCAGTACGGCGAGGGGCAGGGGCCTCTCCTACGAGCAGTACTTC. This chain connects TRBV28 to TRBJ2-7; D is perhaps TRBD1 (6 bases). V was pared by 5 bases and J by 0 bases, with 20 bases between. Germline values: CDR1 MDHEN, CDR2 SYDVKM. This CDR3 comprises 17 residues.

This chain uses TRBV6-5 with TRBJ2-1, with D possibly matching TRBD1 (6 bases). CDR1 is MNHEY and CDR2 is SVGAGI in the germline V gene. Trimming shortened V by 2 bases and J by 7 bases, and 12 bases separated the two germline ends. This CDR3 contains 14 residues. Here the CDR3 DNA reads TGTGCCAGCAGTTACGGGGGCTGGGGGAATGAGCAGTTCTTC. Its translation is CASSYGGWGNEQFF.

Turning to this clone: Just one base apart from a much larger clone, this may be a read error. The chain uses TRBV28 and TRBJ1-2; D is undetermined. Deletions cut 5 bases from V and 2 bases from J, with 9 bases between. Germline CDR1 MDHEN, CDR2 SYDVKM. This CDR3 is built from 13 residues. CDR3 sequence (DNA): TGTGCCAGCAGTGAACCGGGGAACTATGGCTACACCTTC. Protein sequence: CASSEPGNYGYTF.

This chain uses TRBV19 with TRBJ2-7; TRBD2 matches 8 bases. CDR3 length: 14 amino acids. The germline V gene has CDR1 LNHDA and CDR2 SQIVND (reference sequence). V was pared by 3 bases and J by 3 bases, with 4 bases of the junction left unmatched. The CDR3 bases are TGTGCCAGTAGTATTCCGGGAGGGGTCTACGAGCAGTACTTC. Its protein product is CASSIPGGVYEQYF.

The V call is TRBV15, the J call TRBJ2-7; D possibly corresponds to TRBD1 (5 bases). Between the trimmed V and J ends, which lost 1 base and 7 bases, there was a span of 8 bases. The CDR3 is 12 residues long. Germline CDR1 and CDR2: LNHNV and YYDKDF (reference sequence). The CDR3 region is CATSRVQGEQYF. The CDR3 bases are TGTGCCACCAGCAGAGTTCAGGGAGAGCAGTACTTC.

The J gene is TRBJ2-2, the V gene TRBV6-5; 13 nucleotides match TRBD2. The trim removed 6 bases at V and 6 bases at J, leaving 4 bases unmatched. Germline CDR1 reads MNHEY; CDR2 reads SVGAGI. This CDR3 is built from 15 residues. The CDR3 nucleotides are TGTGCCAGCAGCATACTAGCGGGAGGGCCCGGGGAGCTGTTTTTT. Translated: CASSILAGGPGELFF.

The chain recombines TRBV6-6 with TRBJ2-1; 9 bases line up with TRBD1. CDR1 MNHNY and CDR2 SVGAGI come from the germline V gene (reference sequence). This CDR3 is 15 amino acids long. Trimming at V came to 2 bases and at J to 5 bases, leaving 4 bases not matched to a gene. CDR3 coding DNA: TGTGCCAGCAGTTACCCCGGGACAGGGAACAATGAGCAGTTCTTC. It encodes CASSYPGTGNNEQFF.

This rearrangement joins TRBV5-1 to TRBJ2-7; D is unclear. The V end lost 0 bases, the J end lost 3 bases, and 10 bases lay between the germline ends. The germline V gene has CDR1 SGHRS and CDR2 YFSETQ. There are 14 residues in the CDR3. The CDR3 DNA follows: TGCGCCAGCAGCTTGGTAGGCGGAAACTACGAGCAGTACTTC. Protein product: CASSLVGGNYEQYF.

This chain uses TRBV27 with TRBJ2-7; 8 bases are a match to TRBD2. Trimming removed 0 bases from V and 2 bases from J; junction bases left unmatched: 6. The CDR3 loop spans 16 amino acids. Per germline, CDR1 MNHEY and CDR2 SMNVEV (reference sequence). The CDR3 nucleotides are TGTGCCAGCAGTTTATCTGCTAGCGGGCCAACCTACGAGCAGTACTTC. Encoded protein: CASSLSASGPTYEQYF.

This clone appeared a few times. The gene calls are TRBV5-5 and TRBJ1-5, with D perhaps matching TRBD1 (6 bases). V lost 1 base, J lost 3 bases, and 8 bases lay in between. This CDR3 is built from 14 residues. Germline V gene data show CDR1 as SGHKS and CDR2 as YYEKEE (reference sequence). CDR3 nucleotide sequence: TGTGCCAGCAGCTTGTGGGGGCTCAATCAGCCCCAGCATTTT. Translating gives CASSLWGLNQPQHF.

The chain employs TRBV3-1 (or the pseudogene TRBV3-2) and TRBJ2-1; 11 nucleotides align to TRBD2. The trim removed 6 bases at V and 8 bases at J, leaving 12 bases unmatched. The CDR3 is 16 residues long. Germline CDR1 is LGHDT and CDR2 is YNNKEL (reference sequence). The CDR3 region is CASSHFSGRETYEQFF. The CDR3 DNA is TGTGCCAGCAGTCATTTTAGCGGGAGGGAGACGTATGAGCAGTTCTTC.

The CDR3 coding sequence is TGTGCCAGCAGCCGACTAGCGGGCGGCACCGGGGAGCTGTTTTTT. Translation gives CASSRLAGGTGELFF. The rearrangement joins TRBV6-5 to TRBJ2-2; 10 bases fit TRBD2. CDR3 length: 15 residues. Germline V gene sequence: CDR1 MNHEY, CDR2 SVGAGI. The ends lost 6 bases at V and 4 bases at J; junction bases unmatched: 5.

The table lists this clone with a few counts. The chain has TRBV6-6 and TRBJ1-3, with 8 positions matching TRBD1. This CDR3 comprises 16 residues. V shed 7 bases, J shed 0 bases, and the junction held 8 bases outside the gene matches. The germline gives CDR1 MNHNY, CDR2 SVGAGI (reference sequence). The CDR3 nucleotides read TGTGCCAGCACCAAAGTGGGGACAGGCTCTGGAAACACCATATATTTT. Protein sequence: CASTKVGTGSGNTIYF.